Shown below are 5 T cell receptor beta chains from a single sample sequenced in a study of blood T cells in healthy people across ages. The use of a sample-barcoded 5' primer and a J-beta primer mix characterized a second PCR of roughly 7 to 12 cycles. TCRdb re-called the 5' RACE reads with MiXCR, one entry per CDR3 protein. This table holds about 1.6 million distinct CDR3 sequences, almost 35% found once. The material sequenced was blood. The receptors were sampled from a woman in her 30s in good health.

This clonotype was seen more than once but under ten times. The chain couples TRBV6-5 to TRBJ2-7, with 7 bases that match TRBD1. J lost 7 bases, V lost 8 bases, and 8 bases had no gene match. CDR1 MNHEY and CDR2 SVGAGI come from the germline V gene. The CDR3 has 12 residues. CDR3 protein: CASGQDLWEQYF. In nucleotides, the CDR3 is TGTGCCAGCGGACAGGACCTTTGGGAGCAGTACTTC.

The V and J genes are TRBV20-1 and TRBJ2-3, with 8 positions matching TRBD1. The CDR3 runs 14 residues. Germline V gene lookup returns CDR1 DFQATT and CDR2 SNEGSKA (reference sequence). V shed 3 bases and J 4 bases; nucleotides not matched to a gene: 6. The CDR3 reads CSASGQGASDTQYF. For the CDR3, the DNA is TGCAGTGCTAGTGGGCAGGGGGCTTCAGATACGCAGTATTTT.

This clonotype came up a few times. CDR3 DNA: TGTGCCATCAATTTATTACGGAGGGGGTGGGTAAAGAACTATGGCTACACCTTC. Protein sequence: CAINLLRRGWVKNYGYTF. The chain recombines TRBV10-3 with TRBJ1-2, with D possibly matching TRBD1 (6 bases). V was clipped by 7 bases and J by 2 bases, with 26 bases between them. Germline CDR1 is ENHRY and CDR2 is SYGVKD. The CDR3 has 18 amino acids.

The count of this clonotype is one. The chain has TRBV20-1 and TRBJ2-3; D may be TRBD1 (6 bases). The germline V gene has CDR1 DFQATT and CDR2 SNEGSKA (reference sequence). V lost 6 bases and J lost 0, with 13 bases in between. The CDR3 runs to 14 residues. The CDR3 protein is CSAQTGPSTDTQYF. The CDR3 nucleotides are TGCAGTGCACAGACAGGCCCTAGCACAGATACGCAGTATTTT.

The CDR3 DNA reads as TGTGCCACCACGAGCACCGCGGATGGCTACACCTTC. This sequence encodes CATTSTADGYTF. The chain joins TRBV10-3 to TRBJ1-2; D not resolved. Per germline, CDR1 ENHRY and CDR2 SYGVKD. Between the trimmed V and J ends, which lost 10 bases and 6 bases, there was a span of 15 bases. This CDR3 region has 12 residues.